This T cell receptor (beta chain) was observed in a study of post-analysis software for immune sequencing data. Study-wide context: Recorded subtypes: relapsing-remitting, secondary progressive, progressive-relapsing; some patients unannotated.

The TCR beta cDNA libraries contained unique molecular identifiers. TCRdb independently ran MiXCR on the PCR reads; one entry per CDR3 protein. The sample has hundreds of thousands of distinct CDR3 sequences, 45% seen once. CDR1 and CDR2 from the germline V gene are LNHDA and SQIVND (reference sequence). The V end was cut by 0 bases, the J end by 4 bases, with 13 bases between. This CDR3 region has 16 residues. Study-level points and caveats: In multiple sclerosis, normalized Chao1 diversity was significantly below that of controls. Patients had higher frequencies than controls of roughly 5 TRBV segments, including TRBV5-6, TRBV5-1 and TRBV20-1. Pronounced co-clustering by F measure was evident among identically batched samples.

In its sample, this clonotype is medium-sized (0.01 to 0.1%). What it binds is not known. This rearrangement joins TRBV19 to TRBJ1-5; the D is unclear. The TCR originated in a girl aged 10 to 17 with multiple sclerosis. The sample taken for sequencing was blood. The DNA of the CDR3 is TGTGCCAGTAGTATAGATCAAGGCAGTCGGAATCAGCCCCAGCATTTT. It translates to CASSIDQGSRNQPQHF.